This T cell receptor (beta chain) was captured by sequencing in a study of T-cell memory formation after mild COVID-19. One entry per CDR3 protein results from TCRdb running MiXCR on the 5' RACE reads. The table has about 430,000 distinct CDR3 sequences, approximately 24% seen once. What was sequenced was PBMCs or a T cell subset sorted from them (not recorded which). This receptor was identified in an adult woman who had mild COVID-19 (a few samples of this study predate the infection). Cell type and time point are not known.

CDR3 sequence: CASSLVRAYEQYF. CDR3 sequence (DNA): TGCGCCAGCAGCTTGGTACGAGCCTACGAGCAGTACTTC. V usage is TRBV5-1 and J usage is TRBJ2-7; D unclear. The CDR3 sequence is 13 residues long. The germline CDR1 and CDR2 sequences are SGHRS and YFSETQ. The germline V and J ends were trimmed by 0 bases and 2 bases, with 6 bases remaining between them.